The T cell receptor (beta chain) under discussion was sequenced for a study of cytomegalovirus exposure and HLA in healthy donors. Findings and caveats of the study: Analysis was carried out at a later point, and it linked a missense DCLRE1C variant to TCR beta V- and J-gene trimming.

The CDR3 is made up of 14 amino acids. Germline V gene sequence: CDR1 SGHRS, CDR2 YFSETQ. Germline trimming cut 6 bases from V and 7 bases from J; bases unmatched to any gene: 9. PCR amplification relied on 60 Vbeta primers (plus 13 Jbeta primers). Repertoires were generated with immunoSEQ multiplex PCR, while TCRdb's copy carries only in-frame clones and drops some. The sample comprises 95,000 to 110,000 clones, around three quarters of which are singletons, and over 9% rests with the top ten. Points on this clone: Its antigen is as yet unknown.

The V call is TRBV5-1, the J call TRBJ1-4; TRBD1 matches at 7 bases. The origin of this receptor is a woman under 30 in good health and CMV-seropositive. Sequenced material: PBMCs. CDR3 loop: CASNEGTASEKLFF. The CDR3, as DNA: TGCGCCAGCAACGAGGGGACAGCGAGTGAAAAACTGTTTTTT.